Detailed here is one T cell receptor beta chain. Its antigen remains unidentified. These data are taken from a study of response to subunit inactivated influenza vaccine. Study-level points and caveats: Few new T cells, the authors suggested, are recruited by each seasonal influenza vaccination.

TCRdb reanalysed the RT-PCR reads using MiXCR and keeps one entry per CDR3 protein. The sample has 500,000 to 600,000 distinct CDR3 sequences, 7.5% to 8.5% seen once. The material was PBMCs from blood, obtained around 25 months after vaccination. The clonotype originates from a man between 50 and 69 years old who received an inactivated influenza vaccine.

The CDR3, as DNA: TGCAGTGCTAGAGCGAGAGGGGATAGCAATCAGCCCCAGCATTTT. Protein: CSARARGDSNQPQHF. The V gene is TRBV20-1, the J gene TRBJ1-5; tentative D call: TRBD1 (5 bases). The germline V and J ends were trimmed by 1 base and 0 bases, with 10 bases remaining between them. The CDR3 loop spans 15 amino acids. Germline loops: CDR1 DFQATT, CDR2 SNEGSKA (reference sequence).